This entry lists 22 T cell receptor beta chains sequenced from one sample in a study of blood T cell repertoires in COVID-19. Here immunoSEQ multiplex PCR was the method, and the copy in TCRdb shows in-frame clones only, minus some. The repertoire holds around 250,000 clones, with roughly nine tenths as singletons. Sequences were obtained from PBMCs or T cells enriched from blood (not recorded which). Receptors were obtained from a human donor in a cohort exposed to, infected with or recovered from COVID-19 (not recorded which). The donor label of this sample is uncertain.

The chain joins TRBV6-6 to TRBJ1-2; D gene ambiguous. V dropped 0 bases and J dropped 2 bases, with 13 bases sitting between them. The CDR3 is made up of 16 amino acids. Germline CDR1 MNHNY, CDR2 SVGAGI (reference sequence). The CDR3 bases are TGTGCCAGCAGTTACTCGAGTTCGCGGGTCAACTATGGCTACACCTTC. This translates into CASSYSSSRVNYGYTF.

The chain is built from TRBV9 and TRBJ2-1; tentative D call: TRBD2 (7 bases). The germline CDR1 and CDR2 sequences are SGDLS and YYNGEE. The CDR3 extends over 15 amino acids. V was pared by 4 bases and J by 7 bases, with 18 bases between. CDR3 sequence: CASSQGGGAWNEQFF. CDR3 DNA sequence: TGTGCCAGCAGCCAAGGTGGGGGGGCTTGGAATGAGCAGTTCTTC.

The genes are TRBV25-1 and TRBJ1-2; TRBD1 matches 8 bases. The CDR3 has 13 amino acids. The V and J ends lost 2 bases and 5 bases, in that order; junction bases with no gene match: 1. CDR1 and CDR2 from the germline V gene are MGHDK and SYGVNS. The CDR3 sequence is CASSEQGAYGYTF. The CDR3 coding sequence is TGTGCCAGCAGTGAACAGGGGGCTTATGGCTACACCTTC.

The CDR3 bases are TGTGCCTGGAGTTTACAGGGGTTTTCACCCCTCCACTTT. It specifies CAWSLQGFSPLHF. The chain joins TRBV30 to TRBJ1-6; 7 bases are shared with TRBD1. From germline, CDR1 is GTSNPN and CDR2 SVGIG (reference sequence). After removal of 2 bases from V and 9 bases from J, the junction contained 4 bases not matched to a gene. This CDR3 has 13 residues.

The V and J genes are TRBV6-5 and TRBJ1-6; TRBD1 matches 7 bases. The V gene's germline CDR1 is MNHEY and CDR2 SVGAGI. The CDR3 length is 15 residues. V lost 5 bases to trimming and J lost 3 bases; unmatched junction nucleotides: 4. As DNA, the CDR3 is TGTGCCAGCAGTCGGGGGACAGACTATAATTCACCCCTCCACTTT. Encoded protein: CASSRGTDYNSPLHF.

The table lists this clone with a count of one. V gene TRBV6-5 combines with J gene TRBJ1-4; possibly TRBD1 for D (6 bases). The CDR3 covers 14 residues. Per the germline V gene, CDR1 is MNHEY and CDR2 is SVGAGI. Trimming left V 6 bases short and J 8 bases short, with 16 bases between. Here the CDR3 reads CASRPGHNMEKLFF. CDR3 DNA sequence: TGTGCCAGCAGGCCGGGACACAACATGGAAAAACTGTTTTTT.

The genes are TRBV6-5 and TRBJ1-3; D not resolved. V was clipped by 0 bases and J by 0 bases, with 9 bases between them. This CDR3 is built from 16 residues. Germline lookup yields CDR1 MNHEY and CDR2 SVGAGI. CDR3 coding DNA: TGTGCCAGCAGTTACTCGGAGCTTCGCTCTGGAAACACCATATATTTT. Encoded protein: CASSYSELRSGNTIYF.

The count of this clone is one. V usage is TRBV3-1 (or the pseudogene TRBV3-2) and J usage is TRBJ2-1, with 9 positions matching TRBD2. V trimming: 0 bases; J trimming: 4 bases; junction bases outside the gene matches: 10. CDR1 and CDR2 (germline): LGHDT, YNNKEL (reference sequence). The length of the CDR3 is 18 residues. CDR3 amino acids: CASSQDRGTSRSYNEQFF. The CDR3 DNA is TGTGCCAGCAGCCAAGATAGGGGGACTAGCCGTTCGTACAATGAGCAGTTCTTC.

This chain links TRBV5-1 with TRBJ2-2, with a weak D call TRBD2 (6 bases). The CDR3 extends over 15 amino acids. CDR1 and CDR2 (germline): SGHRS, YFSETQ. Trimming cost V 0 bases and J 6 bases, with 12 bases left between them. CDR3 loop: CASSLATRGSGELFF. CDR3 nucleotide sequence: TGCGCCAGCAGCTTGGCCACGCGGGGATCCGGGGAGCTGTTTTTT. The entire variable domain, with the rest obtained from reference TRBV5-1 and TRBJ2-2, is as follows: KAGVTQTPRYLIKTRGQQVTLSCSPISGHRSVSWYQQTPGQGLQFLFEYFSETQRNKGNFPGRFSGRQFSNSRSEMNVSTLELGDSALYLCASSLATRGSGELFFGEGSRLTVL.

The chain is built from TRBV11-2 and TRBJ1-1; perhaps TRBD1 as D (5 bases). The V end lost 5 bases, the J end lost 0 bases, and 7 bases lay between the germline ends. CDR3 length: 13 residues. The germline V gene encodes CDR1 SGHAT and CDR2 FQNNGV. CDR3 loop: CASSQTVNTEAFF. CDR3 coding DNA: TGTGCCAGCAGCCAGACAGTGAACACTGAAGCTTTCTTT.

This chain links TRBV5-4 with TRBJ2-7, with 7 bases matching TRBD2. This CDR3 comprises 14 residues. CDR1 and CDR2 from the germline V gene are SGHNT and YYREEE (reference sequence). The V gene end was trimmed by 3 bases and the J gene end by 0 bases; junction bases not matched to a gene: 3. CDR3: CASSSGGSSYEQYF. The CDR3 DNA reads TGTGCCAGCAGCTCCGGGGGGAGCTCCTACGAGCAGTACTTC.

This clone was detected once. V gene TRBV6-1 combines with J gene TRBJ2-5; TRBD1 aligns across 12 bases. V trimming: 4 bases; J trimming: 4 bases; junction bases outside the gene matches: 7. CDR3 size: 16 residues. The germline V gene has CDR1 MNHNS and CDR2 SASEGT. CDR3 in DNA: TGTGCCAGCAGTGTCAGGGACAGGGGGCGGTTAGAGACCCAGTACTTC. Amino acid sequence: CASSVRDRGRLETQYF.

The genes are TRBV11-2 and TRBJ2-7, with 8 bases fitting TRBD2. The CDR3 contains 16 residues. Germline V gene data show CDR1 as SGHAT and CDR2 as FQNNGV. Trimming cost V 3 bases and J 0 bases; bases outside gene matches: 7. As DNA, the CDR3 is TGTGCCAGCAGCTTGGGGCGGGGGGCAAACTCCTACGAGCAGTACTTC. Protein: CASSLGRGANSYEQYF.

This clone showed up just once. CDR3 residues: CASSLDRVESNEKLFF. For the CDR3, the DNA is TGTGCCAGCAGCTTAGATCGTGTAGAAAGTAATGAAAAACTGTTTTTT. The V call is TRBV11-2, the J call TRBJ1-4; D not resolved. Germline V gene data show CDR1 as SGHAT and CDR2 as FQNNGV. V lost 0 bases and J 4 bases, leaving 12 bases between the germline ends. CDR3 size: 16 residues.

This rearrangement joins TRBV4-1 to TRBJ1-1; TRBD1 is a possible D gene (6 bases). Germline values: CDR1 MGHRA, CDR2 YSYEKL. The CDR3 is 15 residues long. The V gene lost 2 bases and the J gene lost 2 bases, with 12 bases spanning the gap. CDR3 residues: CASSQTGQPNTEAFF. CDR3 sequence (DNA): TGCGCCAGCAGCCAAACCGGACAGCCCAACACTGAAGCTTTCTTT.

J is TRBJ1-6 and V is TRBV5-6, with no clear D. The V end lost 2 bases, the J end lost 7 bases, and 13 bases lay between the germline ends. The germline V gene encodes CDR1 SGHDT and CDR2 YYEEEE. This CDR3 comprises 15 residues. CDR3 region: CASSFSSLVNSPLHF. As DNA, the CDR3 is TGTGCCAGCAGCTTTTCCAGTCTCGTCAATTCACCCCTCCACTTT. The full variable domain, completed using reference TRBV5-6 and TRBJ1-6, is DAGVTQSPTHLIKTRGQQVTLRCSPKSGHDTVSWYQQALGQGPQFIFQYYEEEERQRGNFPDRFSGHQFPNYSSELNVNALLLGDSALYLCASSFSSLVNSPLHFGNGTRLTVT.

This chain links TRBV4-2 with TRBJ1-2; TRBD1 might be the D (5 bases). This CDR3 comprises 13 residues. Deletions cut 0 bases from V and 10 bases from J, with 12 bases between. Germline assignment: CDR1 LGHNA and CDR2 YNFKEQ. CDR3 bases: TGTGCCAGCAGCCAAGATGGGGCCATTGACTACACCTTC. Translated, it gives CASSQDGAIDYTF.

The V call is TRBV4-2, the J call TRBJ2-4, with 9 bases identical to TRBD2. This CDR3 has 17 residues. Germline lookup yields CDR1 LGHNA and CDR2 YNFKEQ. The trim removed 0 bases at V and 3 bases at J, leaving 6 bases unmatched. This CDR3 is CASSQDGAGGNKNIQYF. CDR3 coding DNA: TGTGCCAGCAGCCAAGATGGAGCGGGGGGAAACAAAAACATTCAGTACTTC.

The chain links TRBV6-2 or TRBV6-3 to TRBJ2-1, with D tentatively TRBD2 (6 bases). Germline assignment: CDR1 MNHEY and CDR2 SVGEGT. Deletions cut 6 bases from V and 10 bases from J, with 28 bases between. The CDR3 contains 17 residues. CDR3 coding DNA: TGTGCCAGCAGCTCACTTCTCCGGGACTTGGGGGGTACGGAGCAGTTCTTC. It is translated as CASSSLLRDLGGTEQFF.

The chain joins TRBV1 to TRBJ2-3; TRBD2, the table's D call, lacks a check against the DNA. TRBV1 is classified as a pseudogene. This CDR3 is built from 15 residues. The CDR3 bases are TGCACCAGCAGCCAAGGACTAGTTATACCTGATACGCAGTATTTT. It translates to CTSSQGLVIPDTQYF.

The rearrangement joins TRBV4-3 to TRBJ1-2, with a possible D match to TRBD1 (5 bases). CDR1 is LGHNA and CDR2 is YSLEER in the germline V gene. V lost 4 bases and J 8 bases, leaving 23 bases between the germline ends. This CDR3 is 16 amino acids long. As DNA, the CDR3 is TGCGCCAGCAGCCCGAACCTGGGCGGCAGGGCGGGGGGCTACACCTTC. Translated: CASSPNLGGRAGGYTF.

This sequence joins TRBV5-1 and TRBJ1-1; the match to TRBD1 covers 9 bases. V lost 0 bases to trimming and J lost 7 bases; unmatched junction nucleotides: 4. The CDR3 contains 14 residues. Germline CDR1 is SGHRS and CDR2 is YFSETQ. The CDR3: CASSLDTGGGEAFF. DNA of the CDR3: TGCGCCAGCAGCTTGGACACAGGGGGCGGTGAAGCTTTCTTT.